The 16 T cell receptor beta chains presented below share a single source sample, sequenced in a study of blood T cell repertoires in COVID-19. Assay used: immunoSEQ multiplex PCR; TCRdb lists only in-frame clones, some missing. Of some 130,000 clones listed, roughly 88% are singletons. Sequencing was done on a sample of peripheral blood. The receptors were gathered from a man in his sixties or seventies with active COVID-19.

The chain recombines TRBV9 with TRBJ2-2, with D perhaps matching TRBD1 (6 bases). The CDR3 length is 15 residues. V was shortened by 0 bases and J by 2 bases, with 8 bases between the two germline ends. Germline CDR1 and CDR2: SGDLS and YYNGEE. In DNA form, the CDR3 reads TGTGCCAGCAGCGTAGGGACAGCTAACACCGGGGAGCTGTTTTTT. Encoded protein: CASSVGTANTGELFF. Together with reference TRBV9 and TRBJ2-2, the CDR3 gives the full variable domain: DSGVTQTPKHLITATGQRVTLRCSPRSGDLSVYWYQQSLDQGLQFLIQYYNGEERAKGNILERFSAQQFPDLHSELNLSSLELGDSALYFCASSVGTANTGELFFGEGSRLTVL.

The chain links TRBV5-1 to TRBJ2-2; 9 positions match TRBD1. The CDR3 contains 14 residues. The V gene end was trimmed by 3 bases and the J gene end by 9 bases; junction bases not matched to a gene: 6. Germline loops: CDR1 SGHRS, CDR2 YFSETQ. The CDR3 DNA reads as TGCGCCAGCAGCTCGGGACAGGGTGTGAGGGAGCTGTTTTTT. It yields the protein CASSSGQGVRELFF.

The chain carries TRBV11-3 and TRBJ2-5; 10 nucleotides match TRBD1. The germline gives CDR1 SGHNT, CDR2 YENEEA. The CDR3 has 15 residues. With V trimmed by 5 bases and J by 1 base, 4 bases remained unmatched. CDR3 residues: CASSPGTGAQETQYF. The CDR3 coding sequence is TGTGCCAGCAGCCCCGGGACAGGGGCCCAAGAGACCCAGTACTTC.

The chain joins TRBV11-3 to TRBJ1-3, with TRBD1 matching 8 bases. The junction had 18 bases not matched to a gene; V was cut back by 5 bases and J by 3 bases. The germline gives CDR1 SGHNT, CDR2 YENEEA. The CDR3 loop spans 19 amino acids. CDR3 loop: CASSRKLVWTGTGGNTIYF. The CDR3 DNA sequence: TGTGCCAGCAGCCGCAAACTAGTGTGGACAGGGACGGGTGGAAACACCATATATTTT.

The chain is built from TRBV5-8 and TRBJ1-5; a possible D gene is TRBD1 (5 bases). Germline lookup yields CDR1 SGHTS and CDR2 YDEGEE. This CDR3 region has 15 residues. V was cut by 0 bases and J by 0 bases, with 7 bases left in between. The DNA of the CDR3 is TGTGCCAGCAGCTTGGGCAGGGTTAGCAATCAGCCCCAGCATTTT. Residues: CASSLGRVSNQPQHF.

V gene TRBV30 combines with J gene TRBJ2-1, with 14 positions matching TRBD2. The CDR3 is 16 amino acids. After removal of 2 bases from V and 7 bases from J, the junction contained 7 bases not matched to a gene. Germline V gene sequence: CDR1 GTSNPN, CDR2 SVGIG (reference sequence). CDR3 nucleotides: TGTGCCTGGAGTTCTGGACTAGCGGGAGGTCAAAATGAGCAGTTCTTC. Translating gives CAWSSGLAGGQNEQFF.

The V call is TRBV28, the J call TRBJ1-5; D possibly corresponds to TRBD1 (5 bases). This CDR3 has 15 amino acids. Germline V gene lookup returns CDR1 MDHEN and CDR2 SYDVKM. Trimming removed 3 bases from V and 6 bases from J, with 15 bases in between. CDR3 bases: TGTGCCAGCAGTTTTCCACAGCGGAGGGGTCAGCCCCAGCATTTT. It encodes CASSFPQRRGQPQHF.

This chain joins TRBV3-1 (or the pseudogene TRBV3-2) and TRBJ2-3; 8 bases line up with TRBD2. The CDR3 runs 15 residues. V trimming: 0 bases; J trimming: 8 bases; junction bases outside the gene matches: 7. Germline loops: CDR1 LGHDT, CDR2 YNNKEL (reference sequence). Here the CDR3 DNA reads TGTGCCAGCAGCCAAGACGGGAGGGCCTCAAGTACGCAGTATTTT. The encoded protein is CASSQDGRASSTQYF.

Only one count was recorded for this clone. The V gene is TRBV4-3, the J gene TRBJ2-2; no clear D gene. Trimming took off 2 bases at V and 8 bases at J, with 9 bases between the two ends. The germline CDR1 and CDR2 sequences are LGHNA and YSLEER. The CDR3 loop spans 13 amino acids. This CDR3 reads CASSQSQRGELFF. CDR3 bases: TGCGCCAGCAGCCAATCGCAGAGGGGGGAGCTGTTTTTT.

This clone was detected once. V is TRBV4-2 and J is TRBJ1-5; weak D call: TRBD1 (5 bases). This CDR3 contains 16 residues. V dropped 1 base and J dropped 0 bases, with 10 bases sitting between them. Germline-derived CDR1 and CDR2 are LGHNA and YNFKEQ. DNA of the CDR3: TGTGCCAGCAGCCAAGTACAGGCTAATAGCAATCAGCCCCAGCATTTT. This codes for CASSQVQANSNQPQHF.

The V call is TRBV28, the J call TRBJ2-7; possibly TRBD1 for D (8 bases). The germline V gene has CDR1 MDHEN and CDR2 SYDVKM. Trimming removed 5 bases at V and 3 bases at J, with 20 bases between. The CDR3 runs to 16 residues. The CDR3 nucleotides are TGTGCCAGCAGTCCACAGGGGGGGGTGTGGGGCTACGAGCAGTACTTC. Translating it yields CASSPQGGVWGYEQYF.

The chain joins TRBV7-9 to TRBJ1-2; D remains ambiguous. Germline CDR1 is SEHNR and CDR2 is FQNEAQ (reference sequence). Trimming left V 6 bases short and J 5 bases short, with 13 bases between. This CDR3 contains 13 residues. The CDR3 sequence: CASRNMAGYGYTF. The DNA of the CDR3 is TGTGCCAGCAGAAACATGGCCGGGTATGGCTACACCTTC.

This clone has just one count. A read error may produce the germline difference seen at one junction end. The CDR3 nucleotides read TGTGCCAGCAATTTAAGGACTAGCGGGGGGGGTGCGCAGTATTTT. It is translated as CASNLRTSGGGAQYF. The V gene is TRBV28, the J gene TRBJ2-3, with 15 nucleotides matching TRBD2. Germline V lookup: CDR1 MDHEN, CDR2 SYDVKM. The CDR3 totals 15 residues.

The chain combines TRBV28 with TRBJ2-1; possibly TRBD2 for D (5 bases). Germline CDR1 is MDHEN and CDR2 is SYDVKM. This CDR3 is 15 amino acids long. Trimming removed 5 bases at V and 7 bases at J, with 18 bases between. The CDR3 spells CASSPPLARRNEQFF. CDR3 DNA sequence: TGTGCCAGCAGTCCGCCGCTAGCCCGACGGAATGAGCAGTTCTTC.

V and J are TRBV10-2 and TRBJ2-1, with 11 bases aligning to TRBD2. The CDR3 runs 18 residues. Unmatched junction bases numbered 10, after V lost 1 base and J lost 5 bases. Germline CDR1 is WSHSY and CDR2 is SAAADI. Here the CDR3 reads CASSEWLAGGGANNEQFF. CDR3 bases: TGCGCCAGCAGTGAGTGGTTAGCGGGAGGGGGGGCGAACAATGAGCAGTTCTTC.

This chain connects TRBV14 to TRBJ2-3, with D possibly being TRBD1 (6 bases). Trimming pared 1 base from V and 0 bases from J, leaving 8 bases between. Germline V gene lookup returns CDR1 SGHDN and CDR2 FVKESK. The CDR3 consists of 15 residues. CDR3 loop: CASSQGRGSTDTQYF. In DNA form, the CDR3 reads TGTGCCAGCAGCCAAGGCAGGGGTAGCACAGATACGCAGTATTTT.